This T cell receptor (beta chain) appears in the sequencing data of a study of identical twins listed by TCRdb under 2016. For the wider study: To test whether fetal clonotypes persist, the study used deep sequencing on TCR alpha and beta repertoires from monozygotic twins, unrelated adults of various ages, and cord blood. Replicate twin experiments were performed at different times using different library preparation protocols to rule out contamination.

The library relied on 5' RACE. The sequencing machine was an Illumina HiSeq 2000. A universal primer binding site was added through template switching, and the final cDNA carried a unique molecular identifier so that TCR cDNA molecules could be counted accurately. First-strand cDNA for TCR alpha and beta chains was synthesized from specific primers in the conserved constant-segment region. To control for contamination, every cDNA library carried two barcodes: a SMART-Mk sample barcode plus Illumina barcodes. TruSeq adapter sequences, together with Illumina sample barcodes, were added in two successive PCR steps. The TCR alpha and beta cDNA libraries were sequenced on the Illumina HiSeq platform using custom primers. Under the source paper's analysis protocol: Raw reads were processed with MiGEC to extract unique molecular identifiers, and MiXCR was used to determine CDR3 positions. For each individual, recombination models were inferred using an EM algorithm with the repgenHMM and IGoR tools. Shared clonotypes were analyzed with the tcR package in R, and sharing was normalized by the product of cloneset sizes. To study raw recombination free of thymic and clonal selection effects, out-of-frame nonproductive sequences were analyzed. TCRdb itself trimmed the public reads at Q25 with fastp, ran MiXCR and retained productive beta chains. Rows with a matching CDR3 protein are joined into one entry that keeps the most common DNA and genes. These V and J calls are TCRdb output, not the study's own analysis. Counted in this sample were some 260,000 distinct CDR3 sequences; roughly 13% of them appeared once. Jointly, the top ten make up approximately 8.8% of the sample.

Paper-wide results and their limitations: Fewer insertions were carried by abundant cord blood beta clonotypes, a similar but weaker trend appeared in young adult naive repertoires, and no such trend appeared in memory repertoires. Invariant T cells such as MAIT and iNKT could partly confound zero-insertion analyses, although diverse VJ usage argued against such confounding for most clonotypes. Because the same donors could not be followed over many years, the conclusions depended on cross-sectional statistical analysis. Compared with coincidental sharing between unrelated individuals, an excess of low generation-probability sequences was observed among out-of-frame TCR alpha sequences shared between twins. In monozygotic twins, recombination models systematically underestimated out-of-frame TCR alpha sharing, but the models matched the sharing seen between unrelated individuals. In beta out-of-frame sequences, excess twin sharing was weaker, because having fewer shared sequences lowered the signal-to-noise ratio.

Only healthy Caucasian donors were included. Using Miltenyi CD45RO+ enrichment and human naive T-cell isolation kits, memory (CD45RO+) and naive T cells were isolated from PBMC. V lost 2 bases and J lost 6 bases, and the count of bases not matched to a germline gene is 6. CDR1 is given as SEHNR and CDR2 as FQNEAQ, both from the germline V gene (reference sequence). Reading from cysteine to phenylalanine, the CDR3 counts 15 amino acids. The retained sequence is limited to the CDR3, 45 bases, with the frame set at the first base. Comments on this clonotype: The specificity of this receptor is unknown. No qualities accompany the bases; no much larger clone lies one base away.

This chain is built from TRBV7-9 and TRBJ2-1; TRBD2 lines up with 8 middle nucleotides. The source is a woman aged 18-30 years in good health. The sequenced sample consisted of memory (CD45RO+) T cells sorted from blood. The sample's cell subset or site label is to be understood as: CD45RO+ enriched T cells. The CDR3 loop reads CASSLTTGGPNEQFF. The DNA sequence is TGTGCCAGCAGCTTAACAACGGGAGGGCCCAATGAGCAGTTCTTC.